This T cell receptor beta chain was identified in a study of shared clonotypes between healthy human individuals. In the original processing: Junction-only sequences produced by ImmunoSEQ had no quality scores, so filtering differed. Profiled with immunoSEQ multiplex PCR; TCRdb holds only in-frame clones, not every one. That table is the source of V, J and clone size, and D and trimming were worked out from the DNA. This sample has about 2.2 million clones, with 80% to 95% found just once. Selected positively for CCR7 and CD45RO-negative, naive CD8 cells excluded terminally differentiated effector memory CD45RA+ cells. All of the donors resided in Nashville, Tennessee, and each was a Caucasian adult. This clone was found once. Material: naive CD8+ T cells from PBMCs. This sequence originates from a man younger than 35 in good health. Some clones in this sample may be carry-over from other donors' samples.

CDR3 in DNA: TGTGCCAGCAGTTTAGTGGGACAGGGGTGGTGGAATGAGCAGTTCTTC. It translates to CASSLVGQGWWNEQFF. The rearrangement uses TRBV27 and TRBJ2-1; 10 positions agree with TRBD1. Germline CDR1 is MNHEY and CDR2 is SMNVEV (reference sequence). This CDR3 is 16 amino acids long. V gave up 2 bases and J gave up 7 bases; unmatched junction bases: 8.